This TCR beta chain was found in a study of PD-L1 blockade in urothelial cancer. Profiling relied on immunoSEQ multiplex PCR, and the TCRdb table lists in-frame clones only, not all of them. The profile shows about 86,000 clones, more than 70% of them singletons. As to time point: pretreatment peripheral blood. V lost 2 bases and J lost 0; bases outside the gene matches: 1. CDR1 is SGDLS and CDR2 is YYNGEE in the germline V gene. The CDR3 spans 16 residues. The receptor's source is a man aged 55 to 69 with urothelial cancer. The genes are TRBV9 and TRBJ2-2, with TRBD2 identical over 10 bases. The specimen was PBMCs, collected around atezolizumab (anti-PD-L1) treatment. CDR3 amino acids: CASSVLAGANTGELFF. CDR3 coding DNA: TGTGCCAGCAGCGTGCTAGCGGGGGCGAACACCGGGGAGCTGTTTTTT.